The clone carrying this T cell receptor beta chain came up a few times. The record originates from a study of blood T cell repertoires in COVID-19. Study context: From T cells, B-cell-depleted T cells, or PBMCs came the material, which was cDNA or gDNA.

Residents of 24 US areas, aged about 18 to 89 years, made up the participants. The CDR3 contains 14 residues. Germline values: CDR1 SGHRS, CDR2 YFSETQ. After removal of 2 bases from V and 6 bases from J, the junction contained 6 bases not matched to a gene. Generated by immunoSEQ multiplex PCR, the TCRdb table keeps only in-frame clones and is missing some. The data show roughly 220,000 clones, roughly 88% seen once. The specimen sequenced was PBMCs or T cells enriched from blood (not recorded which). The chain carries TRBV5-1 and TRBJ1-2; the match to TRBD1 covers 8 bases. The sequence derives from a middle-aged woman with acute COVID-19. The CDR3 reads CASSFQQGADGYTF. CDR3 nucleotides: TGCGCCAGCAGCTTTCAGCAGGGGGCGGATGGCTACACCTTC.